This paragraph covers one TCR beta chain sequence. Its antigen specificity is not known. No quality values exist for individual bases; no much larger clone is one base distant. These data are taken from a study of cytomegalovirus exposure and HLA in healthy donors (dated by TCRdb to about 2017). For context, the study as a whole: In an earlier analysis of approximately 500 of the donors, roughly 300 Gb of sequence data and 117 million unique TCR beta sequences from roughly 190 million T cells were reported. An early release covering just under 650 HLA-typed donors comprised 250 to 350 gigabases of sequencing data and tens of millions of unique TCR sequences. The study combined high-throughput TCR immunosequencing, statistical association of individual TCRs with disease status, and machine learning to predict cytomegalovirus infection status. On average, 235,054 unique TCR beta nucleotide sequences were sequenced per donor among more than 350 genotyped donors of the cohort, with 15% to 20% of those sequences being non-productive. The T cell repertoires of 666 subjects were profiled by immunosequencing and related to cytomegalovirus serostatus. A later analysis re-analyzed previously published TCR beta repertoires from about 600 donors and added high-resolution HLA genotyping to study TCR occurrence patterns. A later genetic analysis used genome-wide SNP genotypes for about three fifths of the 666 donors, treating that subset as a discovery cohort. The study aimed to test whether cataloging public T cell receptors could reveal signatures of past pathogen exposure. Roughly 5 DR-DQ haplotypes were treated as single units for association and clustering because of strong linkage in the cohort. An earlier analysis of more than 450 of the donors used high-throughput TCR beta sequencing to judge whether each TCR beta V gene segment behaved as functional or pseudogenic. HLA typing covered class I and class II loci at four-digit resolution. Along with the approximately 700-subject first cohort, a separate validation cohort of approximately 110 different subjects was used. Donor age, sex, ethnicity and CMV serostatus were compiled together with the repertoire data. Every discovery cohort repertoire had been produced on one sequencing platform. In the later analysis, no new phenotypic data were used to find candidate immune exposures; instead, reliance was placed on TCR beta sequences and their occurrence across donors. Of the roughly 390 genotyped donors, 65% to 90% fell in the genetic ancestry cluster associated with self-reported Caucasian donors. Typing coverage varied by locus: roughly 620-640 donors for A, B, C, DRB1 and DQB1; approximately 520 for DQA1; over 600 for DPA1; 450 to 480 for DPB1.

Library generation was performed with the immunoSEQ multiplex PCR assay. The multiplex PCR relied on a mix of 60 forward primers for TCR Vbeta segments and 13 reverse primers for TCR Jbeta segments. The CDR3 region of rearranged TCR beta genes was amplified from genomic DNA by a multiplex PCR assay. Amplified TCR beta libraries were sequenced as 87-base-pair reads on the Illumina HiSeq System. The authors' pipeline ran thus. A later analysis tallied around 82 million unique TCR beta chains across the 700 or so repertoires, and approximately 12 million of those chains were shared by two or more donors. Raw reads were error-corrected and collapsed into unique sequences with a nearest-neighbor algorithm that merged closely related sequences to remove PCR and sequencing errors. To assign V, D and J gene segments, CDR3 sequences were aligned to IMGT reference sequences. Each retained sequence needed at least a six-nucleotide match to both a V gene segment and a J gene segment. Rearrangements were called productive when the CDR3 lacked stop codons and stayed in frame with V and J; all others were non-productive. CDR3 was defined according to IMGT convention as the region running from the second conserved V-encoded cysteine to the conserved J-encoded phenylalanine. Sequences without an unambiguous match to a single V gene segment were excluded from the earlier analysis of approximately 560 of the donors. An earlier analysis of almost 600 of the donors classified V segments as functional when productive rearrangements were above 56.7% and as segregating when the standard deviation between donors was above 5%. To diagnose cytomegalovirus status from the catalog of TCR beta chain sequences, a statistical classification framework was built. A later analysis assigned V and J genes by comparing TCR nucleotide sequences with IMGT/GENE-DB human TR gene sequences. The TCRdist pipeline was used in a later analysis to assign CDR3 sequences and most-parsimonious VDJ recombination scenarios. In a later analysis, each TCR beta chain was defined by its CDR3 amino acid sequence together with its V-gene family, and reads without a unique V-gene family were excluded. As a way to deal with suspected cross-contamination and a sequencing artifact, a later analysis dropped roughly 620 nucleotide sequences that were highly shared and had low generation probability. A later analysis calculated a clonal expansion index for each public chain from normalized within-repertoire ranks of inferred template counts. In a later analysis, generation probabilities were computed with a VDJ recombination model fitted to out-of-frame rearrangements, and the resulting probabilities were checked against IGoR. A later analysis scored TCR-TCR, TCR-HLA and TCR-CMV co-occurrence with hypergeometric tests, applying a repertoire-size bias correction to TCR pairs. False discovery rates were estimated in a later analysis by permuting HLA or CMV assignments 20 times. In a later analysis, co-occurring TCRs were grouped using DBSCAN, and TCRdist sequence similarity was added for clustering within HLA-allele-positive subsets. Co-occurrence clustering excluded repertoires with fewer than 30,000 or more than 120,000 public chains, plus five with anomalous nucleotide sharing. TCRdb re-hosts the immuneACCESS table, in-frame sequences only. Its copies lack some clones; in the studies checked, an unresolved V gene accounts for under half of them, and the cause for the rest is not known. The V and J calls and clone size are taken from that table; D and trimming were inferred from the DNA. The sample table contains under 110,000 clones; only one count was recorded for about three quarters of them. The ten biggest clones cover approximately 0.74% of the sample.

The cohort was made up of about 670 healthy bone marrow donors. All cohort members were sampled while nominally healthy, although unrecorded immune exposures were likely present. The donor was CMV seronegative and was included in the group of a few hundred seronegative cohort members. Each donor provided a peripheral blood sample, and peripheral blood mononuclear cells were used for TCR beta sequencing. Genomic DNA extraction from the blood cell samples was performed with the Qiagen DNeasy Blood Extraction Kit. V is pruned by 5 bases and J by 2 bases, leaving 11 bases of the junction without a gene match. The germline V gene (reference sequence) provides CDR1 SEHNR and CDR2 FQNEAQ. The CDR3 has 17 amino acids, counting the end cysteine and phenylalanine. Only the CDR3 portion is preserved as DNA: 51 bases, with reading frame beginning at the first base. On the study overall, not on this receptor specifically: The authors suggested that the approach could potentially be generalized to other disease states and immunological phenotypes. A later analysis reported that several top co-occurrence clusters appeared linked to parvovirus B19, influenza, CMV and Epstein-Barr virus. An association between a missense DCLRE1C variant and V-gene and J-gene trimming of TCR beta chains was found in a later genetic analysis and replicated in an independent cohort. The earlier analysis of 587 of the donors excluded approximately 15 rarely observed V segments, including chromosome 9 orphons, because counts were too low. Specific HLA alleles were associated with 15,000 to 20,000 TCR beta sequences at a false discovery rate of 0.05 in a later analysis. Across donors, most TCR sequences were observed very rarely, whereas some public TCRs were present in many individuals. In a later analysis, most CMV-associated TCR beta chains were found to appear HLA-restricted, with HLA associations seemingly driven largely by CMV exposure. A cluster of highly shared sequence variants was judged likely to represent a technical artifact of the sequencing pipeline. The 87-base-pair reads could not distinguish some IMGT-functional V segments, including TRBV6-2 and TRBV6-3, so those segments were excluded. Linkage disequilibrium might explain the correlated functional status among segregating V segments, but an unknown experimental factor could not be ruled out. A later analysis found that HLA-associated TCR beta chains were more clonally expanded and had lower generation probabilities than equally common non-associated chains. Immune exposure information for the cohort was limited to CMV serostatus. The classifier was reported to diagnose cytomegalovirus status with high specificity and sensitivity in both the original cohort and the validation cohort. Compared with the roughly 670-donor mean, donors in an Asian-associated ancestry cluster had fewer N-insertions in productive TCRs, according to a later genetic analysis. Strong co-occurrence of HLA alleles, especially DR and DQ, made assigning TCR associations to individual alleles difficult. A later analysis found that TCR association rates varied across HLA loci, with DRB1 alleles showing the most associated TCRs and HLA-C alleles the fewest. Sequencing depth was assumed to be roughly uniform across donors in the presence/absence analyses, though that assumption may not hold. A few of the identified cytomegalovirus-associated TCR beta chains were confirmed in vitro to be specific for cytomegalovirus antigens. The cohort was sequenced for TCR beta chains only, and without alpha or paired-chain data the features that could be detected were limited. A further reported finding was that TCR beta sequences accurately predicted the HLA-A and HLA-B alleles for most subjects in the first cohort. Because HLA typing was missing for some donors at each locus, association tests included only the typed subset. In the study, approximately 160 TCR beta chains were listed as associated with cytomegalovirus. In an earlier analysis of approximately 590 of the donors, most TCR beta V segments were observed in productive rearrangements about 87% or about 30% of the time, broadly matching IMGT annotations.

Sequencing was carried out using PBMCs. The sequence links TRBV7-9 to TRBJ1-4, and 7 junctional nucleotides match TRBD1. The sequence derives from a boy aged 5-17 years in good health and CMV-seronegative. Here is the DNA: TGTGCCAGCAGCCCCTACAAGGGGGCGAACACTAATGAAAAACTGTTTTTT. This encodes CASSPYKGANTNEKLFF.